This T cell receptor (beta chain) comes out of a study of CD8 T cells in Susac syndrome. RNA totalling about 0.45 to 1 ug underwent reverse transcription with random hexamers. TCRdb redid the calling of the immunoSEQ multiplex PCR reads with MiXCR, one entry per CDR3 protein. The sample has 200,000 to 250,000 distinct CDR3 sequences, approximately 90% seen once. Germline lookup yields CDR1 MNHEY and CDR2 SMNVEV (reference sequence). Trimming removed 7 bases at V and 2 bases at J, with 11 bases between. The CDR3 extends over 13 amino acids. The clonotype was recovered from a human donor with multiple sclerosis. The chain employs TRBV27 and TRBJ1-2; a weak D match, TRBD1 (6 bases). Sequencing used CD8+ T cells from PBMCs. The CDR3 here is CASTTTGNYGYTF. CDR3 DNA sequence: TGTGCCAGCACCACGACAGGCAACTATGGCTACACCTTC.